The text below deals with one T cell receptor beta chain. The CDR3 is made up of 14 amino acids. Between the trimmed V and J ends, which lost 8 bases and 3 bases, there was a span of 17 bases. CDR1 MNHNS and CDR2 SASEGT come from the germline V gene. Generated by immunoSEQ multiplex PCR, the TCRdb table keeps only in-frame clones and is missing some. This table holds about half a million clones, approximately 84% found once. This sample is drawn from a study of shared clonotypes between healthy human individuals. The sequence was obtained from a woman in her thirties or forties in good health. Some clones in this sample may be carry-over from other donors' samples. Sequencing was carried out using PBMCs. The gene calls are TRBV6-1 and TRBJ2-7; D is perhaps TRBD1 (6 bases). The CDR3 nucleotides are TGTGCCAGCCTCCCGACAGGTCGAATCTACGAGCAGTACTTC. Protein product: CASLPTGRIYEQYF.